The clone carrying this T cell receptor beta chain was counted at least ten times. Its antigen is as yet unknown. The sample originates from a study of early T cells in non-severe SARS-CoV-2 infection. Via MiXCR, TCRdb re-called the 5' RACE reads, giving one row per CDR3 protein. The sample shows about 35,000 distinct CDR3 sequences, 4.5% to 7% of them seen only once. Losses at the gene ends were 9 bases for V and 3 bases for J; bases not matched to a gene: 8. This CDR3 is built from 14 residues. Germline V gives CDR1 SEHNR, CDR2 FQNEAQ (reference sequence). Study-level results: In VDJdb matching, anti-spike CD8 responses were favored while private and CD4 specificities went missing.

The sequence came from an adult who was a healthcare worker with PCR-confirmed SARS-CoV-2 infection or an uninfected control (not recorded which). Sequences were derived from whole blood, sampled at baseline. The chain joins TRBV7-9 to TRBJ2-7, with 10 bases aligning to TRBD2. Written as DNA, the CDR3 is TGTGCCAGTAACCTAGCGGGAGTTAACTACGAGCAGTACTTC. It specifies CASNLAGVNYEQYF.